This T cell receptor (beta chain) was captured by sequencing in a study of breast tumors, draining lymph nodes, adjacent tissues. This CDR3 contains 15 residues. Trimming at V came to 3 bases and at J to 10 bases, leaving 7 bases not matched to a gene. Axillary draining lymph nodes of breast cancer patients supplied the node samples. From the multiplex PCR reads, TCRdb called clonotypes with MiXCR, one entry per CDR3 protein. The data show fewer than 150,000 distinct CDR3 sequences, 21% seen once. Whole-study results and caveats: Tumor T cell lymph node origin was a supported hypothesis, not proven. Luminal-like breast cancer showed significantly higher tumor–nontumor repertoire similarity than basal-like. Compared with lymph nodes, tumors were less diverse; compared with nontumor tissue, more. Data fit most tumor T cells coming from lymph node, expanding in tumor.

Many counts were recorded for this clonotype. The antigen is undetermined. This chain links TRBV12-3 or TRBV12-4 with TRBJ2-1; 12 bases are shared with TRBD2. The sample was axillary lymph node tissue. The sequence was collected from a female donor with breast cancer. Some clones in this sample may be carry-over from other donors' samples. DNA for the CDR3: TGTGCCAGCAGTTTCGGTGGACTAGCGGGAAACGAGCAGTTCTTC. As protein: CASSFGGLAGNEQFF.